This T cell receptor beta chain originates from a study of OX40 agonist ivuxolimab in advanced cancers. The CDR3 has 14 residues. Germline V lookup: CDR1 SGHTA, CDR2 FQGNSA. Data came from immunoSEQ multiplex PCR; TCRdb stores just in-frame clones and leaves some out. The sample includes 50,000 to 75,000 clones, 82% of them seen just once. The sequence came from an adult with an advanced solid tumor such as melanoma, head and neck, liver or kidney cancer. The sequences come from CD4+ or CD8+ T cells sorted from blood, collected in a trial of the OX40 agonist ivuxolimab. The chain employs TRBV7-2 and TRBJ2-5; the D gene is possibly TRBD2 (5 bases). The DNA end is a closer match to TRBJ2-7, so the J assignment may be wrong. The CDR3 nucleotides read TGTGCCAGCAGCTTAACGGACTTGACCTACGAGCAGTACTTC. Its translation: CASSLTDLTYEQYF.